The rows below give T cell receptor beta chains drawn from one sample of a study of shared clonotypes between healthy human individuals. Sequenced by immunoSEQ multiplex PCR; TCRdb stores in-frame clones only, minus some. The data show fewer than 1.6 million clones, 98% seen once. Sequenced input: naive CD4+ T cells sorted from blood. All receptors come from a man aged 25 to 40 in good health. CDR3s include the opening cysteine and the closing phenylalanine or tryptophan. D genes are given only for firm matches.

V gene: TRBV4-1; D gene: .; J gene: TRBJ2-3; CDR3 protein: CASSQVLGSTDTQYF; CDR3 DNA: TGCGCCAGCAGCCAGGTACTAGGTAGCACAGATACGCAGTATTTT
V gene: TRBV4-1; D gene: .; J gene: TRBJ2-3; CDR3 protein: CASSQAILATDTQYF; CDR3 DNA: TGCGCCAGCAGCCAAGCCATCCTCGCCACAGATACGCAGTATTTT
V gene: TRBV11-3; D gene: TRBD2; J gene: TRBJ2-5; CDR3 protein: CASSLGRLAGGMGETQYF; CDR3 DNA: TGTGCCAGCAGCTTAGGACGCCTAGCGGGAGGGATGGGAGAGACCCAGTACTTC
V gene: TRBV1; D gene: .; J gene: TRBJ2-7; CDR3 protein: CTSSQTSGSFLGYEQYF; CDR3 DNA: TGCACCAGCAGCCAGACTAGCGGGAGTTTCTTGGGCTACGAGCAGTACTTC
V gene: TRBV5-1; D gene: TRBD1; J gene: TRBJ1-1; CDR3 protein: CASSETGDTEAFF; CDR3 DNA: TGCGCCAGCAGCGAGACAGGGGATACTGAAGCTTTCTTT
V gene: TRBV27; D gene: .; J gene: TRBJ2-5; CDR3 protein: CASSPTGRIQETQYF; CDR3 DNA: TGTGCCAGCAGTCCCACAGGAAGAATCCAAGAGACCCAGTACTTC
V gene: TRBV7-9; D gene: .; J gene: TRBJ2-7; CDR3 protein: CASSPRGGLAYEQYF; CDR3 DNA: TGTGCCAGCAGCCCAAGGGGCGGACTTGCCTACGAGCAGTACTTC
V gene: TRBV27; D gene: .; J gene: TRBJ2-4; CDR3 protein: CASSLSPGGAKNIQYF; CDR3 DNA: TGTGCCAGCAGTTTATCCCCAGGGGGGGCCAAAAACATTCAGTACTTC
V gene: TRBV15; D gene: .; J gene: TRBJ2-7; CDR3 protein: CATSREPGLTYEQYF; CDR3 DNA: TGTGCCACCAGCAGAGAACCGGGCCTCACCTACGAGCAGTACTTC
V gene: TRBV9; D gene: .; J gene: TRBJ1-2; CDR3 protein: CASSVGGGSYGYTF; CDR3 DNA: TGTGCCAGCAGCGTAGGCGGGGGTAGCTATGGCTACACCTTC
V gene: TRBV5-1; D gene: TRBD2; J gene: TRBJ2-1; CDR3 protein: CASSFHTGTSGTKGYNEQFF; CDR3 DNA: TGCGCCAGCAGCTTTCATACCGGGACTAGCGGGACAAAAGGCTACAATGAGCAGTTCTTC
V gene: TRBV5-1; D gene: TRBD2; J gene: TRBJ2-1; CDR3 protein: CASSMASGTHYNEQFF; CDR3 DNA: TGCGCCAGCAGTATGGCTAGCGGAACGCATTACAATGAGCAGTTCTTC
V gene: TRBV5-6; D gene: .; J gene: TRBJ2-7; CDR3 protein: CASSLGTYEQYF; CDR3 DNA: TGTGCCAGCAGCCTAGGGACCTACGAGCAGTACTTC
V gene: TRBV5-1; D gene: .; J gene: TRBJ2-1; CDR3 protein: CASSLREITYNEQFF; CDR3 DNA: TGCGCCAGCAGCTTGAGGGAGATCACCTACAATGAGCAGTTCTTC
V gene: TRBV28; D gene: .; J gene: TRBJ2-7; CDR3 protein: CASSSSGQIAYEQYF; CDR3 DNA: TGTGCCAGCAGTTCGTCAGGACAGATAGCCTACGAGCAGTACTTC